Below, 4 T cell receptor beta chains from the same sample are listed, as sequenced in a study of blood T cell repertoires in COVID-19. This table comes from immunoSEQ multiplex PCR, and its TCRdb copy is limited to in-frame clones, with some not included. The repertoire holds about 150,000 clones, with around 85% as singletons. Sequencing was performed on peripheral blood. The receptor source for this set is a man in his 70s with acute or convalescent COVID-19.

The chain combines TRBV7-2 with TRBJ2-5; D remains unclear. Trimming took off 5 bases at V and 2 bases at J, with 15 bases between the two ends. Germline V lookup: CDR1 SGHTA, CDR2 FQGNSA. The CDR3 is made up of 15 amino acids. The chain's CDR3 is CASSPSSSLQETQYF. CDR3 DNA: TGTGCCAGCAGCCCCTCGAGTAGCTTACAAGAGACCCAGTACTTC.

The rearrangement joins TRBV19 to TRBJ2-3; possible D gene TRBD2, 6 bases. The V gene's germline CDR1 is LNHDA and CDR2 SQIVND (reference sequence). The CDR3 covers 15 residues. V was pared by 5 bases and J by 1 base, with 13 bases between. CDR3 amino acids: CASSALAYGTDTQYF. DNA of the CDR3: TGTGCCAGTAGTGCCCTAGCGTACGGCACAGATACGCAGTATTTT.

This clone showed up just a few times. This chain connects TRBV28 to TRBJ2-7; weak D call: TRBD2 (7 bases). Between the trimmed V and J ends, which lost 5 bases and 3 bases, there was a span of 23 bases. The CDR3 contains 17 residues. Germline V lookup: CDR1 MDHEN, CDR2 SYDVKM. CDR3 nucleotides: TGTGCCAGCAGTCCTCTCCTGCGGGGGCTAAGGGACTACGAGCAGTACTTC. This gives the protein CASSPLLRGLRDYEQYF.

V usage is TRBV6-5 and J usage is TRBJ2-7, with D maybe TRBD1 (6 bases). The CDR3 consists of 12 residues. Germline values: CDR1 MNHEY, CDR2 SVGAGI. The ends were cut back, 4 bases at V and 7 bases at J, with 11 bases in the middle. The CDR3 nucleotides read TGTGCCAGCAGTTTTTCCCAGGGGGAGCAGTACTTC. It encodes CASSFSQGEQYF.